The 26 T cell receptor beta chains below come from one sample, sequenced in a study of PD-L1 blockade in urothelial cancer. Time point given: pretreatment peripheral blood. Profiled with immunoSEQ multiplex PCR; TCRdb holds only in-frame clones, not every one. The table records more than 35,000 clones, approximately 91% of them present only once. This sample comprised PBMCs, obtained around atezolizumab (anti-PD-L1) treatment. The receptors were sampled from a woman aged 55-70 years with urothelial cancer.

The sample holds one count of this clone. The CDR3 protein is CASRSYYSQPQHF. The CDR3 DNA reads as TGTGCCAGCAGGTCTTACTATAGTCAGCCCCAGCATTTT. V usage is TRBV28 and J usage is TRBJ1-5; the D is unclear. Per the germline V gene, CDR1 is MDHEN and CDR2 is SYDVKM. With 6 bases removed from V and 6 bases from J, the gap between germline ends came to 12 bases. The CDR3 sequence is 13 residues long.

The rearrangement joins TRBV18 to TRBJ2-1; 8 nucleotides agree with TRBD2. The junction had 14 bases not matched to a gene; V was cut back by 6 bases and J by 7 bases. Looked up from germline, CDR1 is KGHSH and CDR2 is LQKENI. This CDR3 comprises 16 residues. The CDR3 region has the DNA TGTGCCAGCTCCCCTCCAAGCGCCGGGGGGGGGAATGAGCAGTTCTTC. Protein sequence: CASSPPSAGGGNEQFF.

The CDR3 DNA sequence: TGTGCCAGCAGTGCATGGCTAGCGGGCACAGATACGCAGTATTTT. Its translation: CASSAWLAGTDTQYF. The V and J genes are TRBV2 and TRBJ2-3, with 7 bases lining up with TRBD2. The germline gives CDR1 SNHLY, CDR2 FYNNEI. Trimming removed 4 bases from V and 1 base from J; junction bases left unmatched: 5. The CDR3 runs to 15 residues.

The CDR3 sequence: CATSKGMGQVAGETQYF. The CDR3 nucleotides read TGTGCCACCAGCAAAGGGATGGGACAGGTAGCGGGAGAGACCCAGTACTTC. The chain is built from TRBV15 and TRBJ2-5; the D gene is possibly TRBD1 (8 bases). Trimming stripped 4 bases from V and 4 bases from J, with 22 bases between. Germline V gives CDR1 LNHNV, CDR2 YYDKDF (reference sequence). The CDR3 extends over 17 amino acids.

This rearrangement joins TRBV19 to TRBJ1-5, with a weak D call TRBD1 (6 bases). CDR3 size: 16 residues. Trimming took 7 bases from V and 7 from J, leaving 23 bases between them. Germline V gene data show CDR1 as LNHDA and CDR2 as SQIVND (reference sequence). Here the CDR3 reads CASTPDPRGVWQPQHF. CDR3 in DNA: TGTGCCAGTACTCCCGACCCCAGGGGAGTATGGCAGCCCCAGCATTTT.

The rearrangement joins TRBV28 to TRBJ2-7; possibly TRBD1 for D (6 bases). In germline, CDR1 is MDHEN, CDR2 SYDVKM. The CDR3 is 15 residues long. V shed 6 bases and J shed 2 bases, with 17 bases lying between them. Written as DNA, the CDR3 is TGTGCCAGCAGATTGCGGACAGTCGGACCCTACGAGCAGTACTTC. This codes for CASRLRTVGPYEQYF.

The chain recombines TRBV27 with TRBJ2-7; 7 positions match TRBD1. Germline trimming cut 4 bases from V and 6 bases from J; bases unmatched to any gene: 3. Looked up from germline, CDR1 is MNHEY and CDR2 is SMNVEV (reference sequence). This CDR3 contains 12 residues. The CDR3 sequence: CASSSSGGEQYF. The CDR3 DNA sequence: TGTGCCAGCAGTTCTTCAGGGGGCGAGCAGTACTTC.

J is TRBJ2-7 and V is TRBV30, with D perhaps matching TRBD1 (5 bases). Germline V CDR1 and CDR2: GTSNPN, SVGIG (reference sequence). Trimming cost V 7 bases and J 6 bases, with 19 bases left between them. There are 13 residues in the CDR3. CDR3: CALEWGREGEQYF. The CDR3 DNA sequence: TGTGCCTTGGAATGGGGCAGGGAAGGCGAGCAGTACTTC.

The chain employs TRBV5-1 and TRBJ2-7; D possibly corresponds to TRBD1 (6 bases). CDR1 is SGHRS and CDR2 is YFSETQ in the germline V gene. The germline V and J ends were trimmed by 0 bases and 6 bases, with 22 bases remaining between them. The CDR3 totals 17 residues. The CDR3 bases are TGCGCCAGCAGCTTGGCTGGCGCCAGGGGAGTATCTACCGAGCAGTACTTC. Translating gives CASSLAGARGVSTEQYF.

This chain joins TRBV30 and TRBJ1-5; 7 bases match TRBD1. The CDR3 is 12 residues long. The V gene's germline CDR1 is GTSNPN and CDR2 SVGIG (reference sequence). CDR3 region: CAHGQDNQPQHF. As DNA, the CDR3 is TGTGCTCACGGACAGGACAATCAGCCCCAGCATTTT.

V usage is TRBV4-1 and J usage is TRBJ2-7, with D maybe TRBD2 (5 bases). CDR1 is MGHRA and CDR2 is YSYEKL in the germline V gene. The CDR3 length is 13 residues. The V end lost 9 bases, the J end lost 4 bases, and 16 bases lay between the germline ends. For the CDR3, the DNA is TGCGCCAGTAGTCCCGGGAACGGTTACGAGCAGTACTTC. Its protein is CASSPGNGYEQYF.

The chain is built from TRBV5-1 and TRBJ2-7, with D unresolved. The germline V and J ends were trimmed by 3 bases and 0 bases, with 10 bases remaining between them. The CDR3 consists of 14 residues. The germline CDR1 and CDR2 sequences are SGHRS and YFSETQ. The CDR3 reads CASSSDIPSYEQYF. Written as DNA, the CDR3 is TGCGCCAGCAGCTCCGACATCCCCTCCTACGAGCAGTACTTC.

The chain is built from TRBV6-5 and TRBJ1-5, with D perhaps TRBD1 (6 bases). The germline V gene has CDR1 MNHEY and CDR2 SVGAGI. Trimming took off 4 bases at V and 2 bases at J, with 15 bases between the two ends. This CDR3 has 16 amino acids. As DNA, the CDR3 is TGTGCCAGCAGTTCCCTCGGACAGTCTCGCAATCAGCCCCAGCATTTT. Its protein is CASSSLGQSRNQPQHF.

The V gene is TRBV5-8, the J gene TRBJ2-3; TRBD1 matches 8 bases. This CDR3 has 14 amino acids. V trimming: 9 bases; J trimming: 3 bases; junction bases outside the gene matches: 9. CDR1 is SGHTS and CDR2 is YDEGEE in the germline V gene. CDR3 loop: CANPDREPTDTQYF. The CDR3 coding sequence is TGTGCCAATCCGGACAGGGAACCAACAGATACGCAGTATTTT. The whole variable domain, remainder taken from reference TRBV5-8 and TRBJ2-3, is EAGVTQSPTHLIKTRGQQATLRCSPISGHTSVYWYQQALGLGLQFLLWYDEGEERNRGNFPPRFSGRQFPNYSSELNVNALELEDSALYLCANPDREPTDTQYFGPGTRLTVL.

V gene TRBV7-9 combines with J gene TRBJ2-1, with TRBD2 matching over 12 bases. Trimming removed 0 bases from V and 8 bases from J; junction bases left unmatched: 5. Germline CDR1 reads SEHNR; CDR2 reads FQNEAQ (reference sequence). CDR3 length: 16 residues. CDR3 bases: TGTGCCAGCAGCTTAGCTCGGACTAGCGGGACCGATGAGCAGTTCTTC. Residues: CASSLARTSGTDEQFF.

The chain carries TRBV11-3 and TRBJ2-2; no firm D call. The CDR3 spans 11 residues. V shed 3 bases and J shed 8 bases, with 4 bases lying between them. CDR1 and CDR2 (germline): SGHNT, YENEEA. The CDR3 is CASSFRGELFF. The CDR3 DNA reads TGTGCCAGCAGCTTCCGGGGGGAGCTGTTTTTT.

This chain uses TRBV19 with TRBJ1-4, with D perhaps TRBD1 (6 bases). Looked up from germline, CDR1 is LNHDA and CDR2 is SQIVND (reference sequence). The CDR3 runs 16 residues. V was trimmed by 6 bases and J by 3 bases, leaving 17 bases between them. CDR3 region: CASRGRTASPNEKLFF. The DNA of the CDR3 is TGTGCCAGTAGAGGTCGGACAGCCTCGCCTAATGAAAAACTGTTTTTT.

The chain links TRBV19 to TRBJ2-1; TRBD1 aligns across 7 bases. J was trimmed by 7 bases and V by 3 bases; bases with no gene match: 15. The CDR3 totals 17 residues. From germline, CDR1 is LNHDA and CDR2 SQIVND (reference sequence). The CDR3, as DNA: TGTGCCAGTAGTATTACAGGGGTTCCCCTCTACAGTAATGAGCAGTTCTTC. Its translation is CASSITGVPLYSNEQFF.

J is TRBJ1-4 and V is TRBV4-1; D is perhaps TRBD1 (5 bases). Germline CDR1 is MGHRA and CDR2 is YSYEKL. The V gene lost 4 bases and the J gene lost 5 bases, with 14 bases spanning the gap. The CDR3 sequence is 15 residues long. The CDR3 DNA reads TGCGCCAGCAGCCCGATACAGGCAAACAATGAAAAACTGTTTTTT. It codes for CASSPIQANNEKLFF.

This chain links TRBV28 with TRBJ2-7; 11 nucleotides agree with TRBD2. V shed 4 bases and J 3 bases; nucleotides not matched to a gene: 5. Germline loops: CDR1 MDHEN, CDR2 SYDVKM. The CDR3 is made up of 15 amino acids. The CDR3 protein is CASSSPLAGGYEQYF. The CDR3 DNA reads TGTGCCAGCAGTTCACCCCTAGCGGGAGGCTACGAGCAGTACTTC. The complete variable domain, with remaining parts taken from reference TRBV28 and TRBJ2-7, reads DVKVTQSSRYLVKRTGEKVFLECVQDMDHENMFWYRQDPGLGLRLIYFSYDVKMKEKGDIPEGYSVSREKKERFSLILESASTNQTSMYLCASSSPLAGGYEQYFGPGTRLTVT.

The CDR3, as DNA: TGCGCCAGCAGCTTGGGGACACAAGAGACCCAGTACTTC. It is translated as CASSLGTQETQYF. The chain is built from TRBV5-1 and TRBJ2-5; TRBD1 is a possible D gene (5 bases). Germline loops: CDR1 SGHRS, CDR2 YFSETQ. V shed 0 bases and J shed 2 bases, with 5 bases lying between them. The CDR3 contains 13 residues.

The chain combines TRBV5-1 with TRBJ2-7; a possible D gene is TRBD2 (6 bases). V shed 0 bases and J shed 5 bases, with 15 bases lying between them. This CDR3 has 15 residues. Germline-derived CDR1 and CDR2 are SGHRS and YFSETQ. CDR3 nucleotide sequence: TGCGCCAGCAGCTTGGACGATCCGGGAGAGGACGAGCAGTACTTC. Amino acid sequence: CASSLDDPGEDEQYF.

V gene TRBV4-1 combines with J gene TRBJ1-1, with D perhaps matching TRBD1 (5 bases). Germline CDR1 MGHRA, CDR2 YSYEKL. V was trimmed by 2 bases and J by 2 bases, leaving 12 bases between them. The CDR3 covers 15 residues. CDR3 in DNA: TGCGCCAGCAGCCAAAAGACAGCCGCTAACACTGAAGCTTTCTTT. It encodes CASSQKTAANTEAFF.

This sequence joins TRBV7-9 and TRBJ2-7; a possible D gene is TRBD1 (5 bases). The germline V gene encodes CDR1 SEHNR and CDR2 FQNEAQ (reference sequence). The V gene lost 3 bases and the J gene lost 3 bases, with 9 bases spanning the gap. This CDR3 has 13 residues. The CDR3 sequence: CASSFREHYEQYF. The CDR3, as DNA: TGTGCCAGCAGCTTCAGGGAACACTACGAGCAGTACTTC.

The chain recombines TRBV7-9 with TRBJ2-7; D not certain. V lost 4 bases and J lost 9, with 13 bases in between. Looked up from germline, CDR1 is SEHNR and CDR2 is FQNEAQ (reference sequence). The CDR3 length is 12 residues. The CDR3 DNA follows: TGTGCCAGCAGCTCAGTTTGGTCCCCGCAGTACTTC. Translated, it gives CASSSVWSPQYF.

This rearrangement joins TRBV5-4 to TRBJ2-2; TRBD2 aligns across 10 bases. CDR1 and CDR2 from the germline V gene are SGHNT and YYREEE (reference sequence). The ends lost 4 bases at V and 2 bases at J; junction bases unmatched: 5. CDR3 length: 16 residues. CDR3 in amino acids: CASSQRTSGNTGELFF. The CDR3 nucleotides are TGTGCCAGCAGCCAGAGGACTAGCGGAAACACCGGGGAGCTGTTTTTT.